What follows are 2 T cell receptor beta chains derived from one specimen sequenced in a study of post-analysis software for immune sequencing data. TCR beta cDNA libraries included unique molecular identifiers. TCRdb reprocessed the PCR reads via MiXCR and lists one record per CDR3 protein. The table lists about 380,000 distinct CDR3 sequences, less than 40% of them singletons. Their antigens are not known. Study-level results: TRBV5-6, TRBV5-1 and TRBV20-1 belonged to a set of roughly five TRBV segments that were more frequent in patients than controls.

The sequenced material came from blood. All receptors come from a girl aged 5-17 years with multiple sclerosis.

This clonotype has just a few counts. The chain combines TRBV10-3 with TRBJ2-1; TRBD2 matches at 12 bases. CDR3 length: 14 amino acids. V was pared by 6 bases and J by 5 bases, with 2 bases of the junction left unmatched. Germline loops: CDR1 ENHRY, CDR2 SYGVKD. This CDR3 reads CAIRSSGGDNEQFF. The CDR3 DNA follows: TGTGCCATCAGGTCTAGCGGGGGGGACAATGAGCAGTTCTTC.

The J gene is TRBJ2-4, the V gene TRBV4-1, with 8 bases lining up with TRBD1. The DNA end is a closer match to TRBJ2-7, so the J assignment may be wrong. This CDR3 contains 15 residues. Germline CDR1 reads MGHRA; CDR2 reads YSYEKL. CDR3 sequence reads: CASSLRTGSNYEQYF. CDR3 coding DNA: TGCGCCAGCAGCCTACGGACAGGGTCAAACTACGAGCAGTACTTC.